The 19 T cell receptor beta chains presented below share a single source sample, sequenced in a study of cytomegalovirus exposure and HLA in healthy donors. It was with 60 Vbeta and 13 Jbeta primers that the PCR ran. The protocol was immunoSEQ multiplex PCR, while the TCRdb copy is restricted to in-frame clones and leaves out a portion. The sample has over 150,000 clones, approximately 80% seen once. Sequencing input: PBMCs. The receptor set was obtained from a man younger than 30 in good health and CMV-seropositive.

This chain links TRBV4-3 with TRBJ1-5; the D gene is possibly TRBD1 (6 bases). Trimming pared 0 bases from V and 4 bases from J, leaving 10 bases between. Germline V gene sequence: CDR1 LGHNA, CDR2 YSLEER. The CDR3 runs 15 residues. The CDR3 bases are TGCGCCAGCAGCCAAGATTTAACAGGGAATCAGCCCCAGCATTTT. Translation: CASSQDLTGNQPQHF.

This clone was counted once. The chain recombines TRBV6-6 with TRBJ2-3, with D possibly matching TRBD2 (6 bases). CDR3 length: 14 residues. Trimming took 6 bases from V and 6 from J, leaving 16 bases between them. The germline CDR1 and CDR2 sequences are MNHNY and SVGAGI (reference sequence). This CDR3 reads CASSSAPSDDTQYF. The DNA of the CDR3 is TGTGCCAGCAGCAGCGCCCCTAGCGACGATACGCAGTATTTT.

The V and J genes are TRBV6-1 and TRBJ2-7, with 10 positions matching TRBD1. The CDR3 contains 15 residues. Losses at the gene ends were 6 bases for V and 6 bases for J; bases not matched to a gene: 11. Germline loops: CDR1 MNHNS, CDR2 SASEGT. CDR3 protein: CASRRDRGVPTEQYF. CDR3 nucleotide sequence: TGTGCCAGCAGGCGGGACAGGGGAGTCCCTACCGAGCAGTACTTC.

The chain uses TRBV30 and TRBJ1-1, with a tentative D call TRBD1 (6 bases). This CDR3 has 13 residues. V dropped 5 bases and J dropped 0 bases, with 10 bases sitting between them. Germline CDR1 GTSNPN, CDR2 SVGIG (reference sequence). CDR3 bases: TGTGCCTGGGGTGGGACATTGAACACTGAAGCTTTCTTT. Its translation is CAWGGTLNTEAFF.

The CDR3 here is CASSWTGTSGGQDTQYF. The CDR3 DNA follows: TGTGCCAGCAGCTGGACCGGGACTAGCGGGGGCCAAGATACGCAGTATTTT. The V and J genes are TRBV7-3 and TRBJ2-3, with 14 bases matching TRBD2. V shed 4 bases and J 5 bases; nucleotides not matched to a gene: 8. The CDR3 has 17 amino acids. The germline V gene encodes CDR1 SGHTA and CDR2 FQGTGA. The full variable domain, with the rest looked up from reference TRBV7-3 and TRBJ2-3, is GAGVSQTPSNKVTEKGKYVELRCDPISGHTALYWYRQSLGQGPEFLIYFQGTGAADDSGLPNDRFFAVRPEGSVSTLKIQRTERGDSAVYLCASSWTGTSGGQDTQYFGPGTRLTVL.

The rearrangement uses TRBV7-9 and TRBJ2-6; D unclear. The V gene's germline CDR1 is SEHNR and CDR2 FQNEAQ (reference sequence). V lost 0 bases and J lost 0, with 6 bases in between. This CDR3 is built from 16 residues. The CDR3 DNA follows: TGTGCCAGCAGCTTAGCGGTCGGCTCTGGGGCCAACGTCCTGACTTTC. The encoded protein is CASSLAVGSGANVLTF.

This sequence joins TRBV15 and TRBJ2-1; 9 nucleotides match TRBD1. Unmatched junction bases numbered 9, after V lost 9 bases and J lost 6 bases. CDR3 size: 14 residues. Germline V gives CDR1 LNHNV, CDR2 YYDKDF (reference sequence). CDR3 nucleotides: TGTGCCACGAAACAGACAGGGGGATTCAATGAGCAGTTCTTC. Its protein product is CATKQTGGFNEQFF.

This sequence joins TRBV2 and TRBJ2-7; TRBD2 matches at 7 bases. Germline loops: CDR1 SNHLY, CDR2 FYNNEI. The CDR3 contains 17 residues. V shed 4 bases, J shed 4 bases, and the junction held 16 bases outside the gene matches. In DNA, the CDR3 is TGTGCCAGCAGTGCTCAACGGAGCGGGGTAATCCTTTACGAGCAGTACTTC. This encodes CASSAQRSGVILYEQYF.

This rearrangement joins TRBV6-1 to TRBJ2-3, with 7 bases matching TRBD1. V was clipped by 8 bases and J by 1 base; unmatched bases: 9. Germline V gives CDR1 MNHNS, CDR2 SASEGT. The CDR3 totals 15 residues. The CDR3 reads CASQKTGYGTDTQYF. The DNA for the CDR3 is TGTGCCAGCCAAAAGACAGGGTACGGCACAGATACGCAGTATTTT.

The chain carries TRBV7-2 and TRBJ1-2, with D possibly being TRBD1 (5 bases). Trimming stripped 5 bases from V and 6 bases from J, with 25 bases between. Per the germline V gene, CDR1 is SGHTA and CDR2 is FQGNSA. CDR3 length: 17 amino acids. The CDR3 loop reads CASSLNGGGVGRNGYTF. CDR3 DNA sequence: TGTGCCAGCAGCCTTAACGGGGGAGGGGTTGGAAGGAATGGCTACACCTTC.

This rearrangement joins TRBV18 to TRBJ1-3, with a tentative D call TRBD1 (6 bases). The CDR3 has 17 amino acids. Per the germline V gene, CDR1 is KGHSH and CDR2 is LQKENI. V was trimmed by 2 bases and J by 0 bases, leaving 14 bases between them. As DNA, the CDR3 is TGTGCCAGCTCACCAATGGGGGCAGGGGCCTCTGGAAACACCATATATTTT. Protein product: CASSPMGAGASGNTIYF.

The chain uses TRBV19 and TRBJ2-5; 11 bases fit TRBD2. The germline CDR1 and CDR2 sequences are LNHDA and SQIVND (reference sequence). The CDR3 loop spans 15 amino acids. The V segment lost 4 bases and the J segment 5 bases; nucleotides outside the gene matches: 6. CDR3 DNA sequence: TGTGCCAGTAGTAGCCTGACTAGCGGGACTGAGACCCAGTACTTC. Protein product: CASSSLTSGTETQYF.

This clone was recorded a few times. The chain combines TRBV6-9 with TRBJ2-2, with D hard to call. Germline V lookup: CDR1 MNHGY, CDR2 SVAAGI. The CDR3 runs 13 residues. V shed 7 bases and J shed 4 bases, with 10 bases lying between them. The CDR3 here is CASMRIITGELFF. Here the CDR3 DNA reads TGTGCCAGCATGCGGATAATCACCGGGGAGCTGTTTTTT.

The chain recombines TRBV5-4 with TRBJ1-2; D unclear. Germline assignment: CDR1 SGHNT and CDR2 YYREEE (reference sequence). CDR3 length: 14 residues. V lost 0 bases and J 3 bases, leaving 9 bases between the germline ends. This chain's CDR3 is CASSLEVGHYGYTF. The CDR3 DNA reads as TGTGCCAGCAGCTTGGAAGTTGGCCACTATGGCTACACCTTC.

In this sample, this clone turned up a few times. The chain combines TRBV6-1 with TRBJ1-3; D is undetermined. The CDR3 is made up of 16 amino acids. Germline V gives CDR1 MNHNS, CDR2 SASEGT. V was trimmed by 2 bases and J by 7 bases, leaving 18 bases between them. CDR3 in amino acids: CASSENPRAAGNTIYF. The CDR3 nucleotides are TGTGCCAGCAGTGAAAACCCAAGAGCGGCGGGGAACACCATATATTTT.

The V gene is TRBV11-2, the J gene TRBJ1-4; D is perhaps TRBD1 (5 bases). This CDR3 has 13 residues. Between the trimmed V and J ends, which lost 3 bases and 8 bases, there was a span of 10 bases. Germline values: CDR1 SGHAT, CDR2 FQNNGV. CDR3 sequence: CASSFQGGEKLFF. The CDR3 region has the DNA TGTGCCAGCAGCTTCCAGGGAGGGGAAAAACTGTTTTTT. Variable domain in full (rest from reference TRBV11-2 and TRBJ1-4): EAGVAQSPRYKIIEKRQSVAFWCNPISGHATLYWYQQILGQGPKLLIQFQNNGVVDDSQLPKDRFSAERLKGVDSTLKIQPAKLEDSAVYLCASSFQGGEKLFFGSGTQLSVL.

With respect to this clone: The junction departs from germline at one end; a sequencing error may be responsible. The chain has TRBV29-1 and TRBJ1-1; D is undetermined. This CDR3 is built from 14 residues. CDR1 SQVTM and CDR2 ANQGSEA come from the germline V gene. CDR3 loop: CSVRRGQANSEAFF. For the CDR3, the DNA is TGCAGCGTGCGACGTGGGCAGGCGAACTCTGAAGCTTTCTTT. The full variable domain, with the rest looked up from reference TRBV29-1 and TRBJ1-1, is SAVISQKPSRDICQRGTSLTIQCQVDSQVTMMFWYRQQPGQSLTLIATANQGSEATYESGFVIDKFPISRPNLTFSTLTVSNMSPEDSSIYLCSVRRGQANSEAFFGQGTRLTVV.

The chain is built from TRBV6-5 and TRBJ2-1; 8 bases are a match to TRBD1. Trimming at V came to 4 bases and at J to 3 bases, leaving 5 bases not matched to a gene. The CDR3 contains 15 residues. The germline gives CDR1 MNHEY, CDR2 SVGAGI. The CDR3 reads CASSSGQGNYNEQFF. The CDR3 DNA reads TGTGCCAGCAGTTCCGGACAGGGTAACTACAATGAGCAGTTCTTC.

This chain connects TRBV19 to TRBJ2-7, with a possible D match to TRBD1 (6 bases). Germline V gene sequence: CDR1 LNHDA, CDR2 SQIVND (reference sequence). The V end lost 3 bases, the J end lost 2 bases, and 14 bases lay between the germline ends. This CDR3 has 15 amino acids. CDR3 sequence: CASSIGTGTPYEQYF. The CDR3 DNA is TGTGCCAGTAGTATTGGAACAGGGACCCCCTACGAGCAGTACTTC.